The rows below give T cell receptor beta chains drawn from one sample of a study of beta chain features in type 1 diabetes. Method: immunoSEQ multiplex PCR; TCRdb's copy keeps in-frame clones and lacks some. The sample consists of tens of thousands of clones, around 32% of them appearing once. The sequencing sample was made of stem cell memory CD4+ T cells from blood. These receptor sequences come from a woman aged 18-35 years in good health. CDR3s include the opening cysteine and the closing phenylalanine or tryptophan. A D gene is named only where the DNA matches it firmly. Clone size, where shown, is once, few, many, or a class for clones that have expanded.

TRBV19	few	TRBJ2-6	TRBD1	TGTGCCAGCGACAGGGCTGGGGCCAACGTCCTGACTTTC	CASDRAGANVLTF
TRBV6-5	few	TRBJ2-3	.	TGTGCCAGCAGTTCGGCGGGGGCGGGGAGCACAGATACGCAGTATTTT	CASSSAGAGSTDTQYF
TRBV27	once	TRBJ2-3	TRBD2	TGTGCCAGCAGCTTGGGACTAGCGGGGCTCACAGATACGCAGTATTTT	CASSLGLAGLTDTQYF
TRBV12-5	.	TRBJ1-2	TRBD1	TGTGCTAGTGGTTCCTCGGACAGGGGTTATGGCTACACCTTC	CASGSSDRGYGYTF
TRBV12-5	few	TRBJ1-5	.	TGTGCTAGTGGTTTGGTGGCCGGGACACTTAGCAATCAGCCCCAGCATTTT	CASGLVAGTLSNQPQHF
TRBV6-5	.	TRBJ2-3	TRBD2	TGTGCCAGCAAACCGGGACTAAGCACAGATACGCAGTATTTT	CASKPGLSTDTQYF
TRBV18	.	TRBJ1-4	.	TGTGCCAGCTCACCATCCCAGACTAATGAAAAACTGTTTTTT	CASSPSQTNEKLFF
TRBV6-5	.	TRBJ1-1	.	TGTGCCAGCAGCCAGCGGGAGAACACTGAAGCTTTCTTT	CASSQRENTEAFF
TRBV2	.	TRBJ1-1	.	TGTGCCAGCAGTGAAATTGGGACATCTGAAGCTTTCTTT	CASSEIGTSEAFF
TRBV30	few	TRBJ1-1	.	TGTGCCTGGAGTACTACAGGGAGCACTGAAGCTTTCTTT	CAWSTTGSTEAFF
TRBV27	.	TRBJ1-2	.	TGTGCCAGCAGTCGATATGGGGGCAACTATGGCTACACCTTC	CASSRYGGNYGYTF
TRBV27	.	TRBJ2-2	.	TGTGCCAGCAGTCCAGGGAACACCGGGGAGCTGTTTTTT	CASSPGNTGELFF